The 8 T cell receptor beta chains reported below all come from one sample, sequenced in a study of identical twins. One entry per CDR3 protein results from TCRdb running MiXCR on the 5' RACE reads. The sample consists of hundreds of thousands of distinct CDR3 sequences, approximately 21% of them appearing once. The same data also went into a second study, on T cells expressing NK-cell markers.

Material for sequencing was PBMCs. These receptors were obtained from a woman aged 18-35 years in good health.

This clonotype was detected a few times. The V gene is TRBV5-1, the J gene TRBJ1-2; a possible D gene is TRBD1 (6 bases). V was cut by 1 base and J by 7 bases, with 14 bases left in between. Germline assignment: CDR1 SGHRS and CDR2 YFSETQ. CDR3 size: 14 residues. The CDR3 spells CASSLTQGSRGYTF. The CDR3 coding sequence is TGCGCCAGCAGCTTGACGCAGGGGAGCCGTGGCTACACCTTC.

This clonotype has more than one count but fewer than ten. The V and J genes are TRBV5-1 and TRBJ2-1; 7 bases match TRBD2. Per the germline V gene, CDR1 is SGHRS and CDR2 is YFSETQ. There are 15 residues in the CDR3. V was clipped by 0 bases and J by 8 bases; unmatched bases: 8. CDR3 sequence: CASSLDGGSRYEQFF. CDR3 bases: TGCGCCAGCAGCTTGGATGGCGGGAGTAGGTATGAGCAGTTCTTC. Variable domain in full (rest from reference TRBV5-1 and TRBJ2-1): KAGVTQTPRYLIKTRGQQVTLSCSPISGHRSVSWYQQTPGQGLQFLFEYFSETQRNKGNFPGRFSGRQFSNSRSEMNVSTLELGDSALYLCASSLDGGSRYEQFFGPGTRLTVL.

The V and J genes are TRBV10-3 and TRBJ2-1; D gene unclear. This CDR3 region has 12 residues. CDR1 and CDR2 (germline): ENHRY, SYGVKD. V was trimmed by 10 bases and J by 6 bases, leaving 13 bases between them. The CDR3: CATAGSSNEQFF. CDR3 in DNA: TGTGCCACCGCCGGCTCTTCCAATGAGCAGTTCTTC.

The chain is built from TRBV15 and TRBJ2-5, with 11 nucleotides matching TRBD2. The trim removed 1 base at V and 2 bases at J, leaving 3 bases unmatched. The CDR3 sequence is 16 residues long. Germline V gene lookup returns CDR1 LNHNV and CDR2 YYDKDF (reference sequence). The CDR3 nucleotides read TGTGCCACCAGCAGAGTGGCTAGCGGGGGGCAAGAGACCCAGTACTTC. Residues: CATSRVASGGQETQYF.

The chain combines TRBV18 with TRBJ2-7; the D gene could be TRBD1 or TRBD2 (6 bases each). The CDR3 consists of 16 residues. Germline loops: CDR1 KGHSH, CDR2 LQKENI. V was cut by 4 bases and J by 1 base, with 17 bases left in between. In nucleotides, the CDR3 is TGTGCCAGCTCACTAACCGGAGGGGGACGGTCCTACGAGCAGTACTTC. Amino acids: CASSLTGGGRSYEQYF.

This clonotype showed up just a few times. The chain joins TRBV12-3 or TRBV12-4 to TRBJ1-4, with 7 nucleotides matching TRBD1. The CDR3 loop spans 13 amino acids. V was clipped by 7 bases and J by 9 bases; unmatched bases: 8. The CDR3 here is CASTPTGTQKLFF. In DNA, the CDR3 is TGTGCCAGCACTCCGACAGGGACGCAAAAACTGTTTTTT.

The V and J genes are TRBV6-1 and TRBJ2-2; maybe TRBD2 (5 bases). This CDR3 has 15 amino acids. V lost 6 bases, J lost 7 bases, and 18 bases lay in between. CDR1 and CDR2 (germline): MNHNS, SASEGT. The CDR3 DNA follows: TGTGCCAGCAGCCCACACCCCCGTGAGGGCGGGGAGCTGTTTTTT. This gives the protein CASSPHPREGGELFF.

Only a few counts were recorded for this clonotype. V gene TRBV7-2 combines with J gene TRBJ1-5; D unclear. The CDR3 has 13 residues. Germline assignment: CDR1 SGHTA and CDR2 FQGNSA. The V gene lost 0 bases and the J gene lost 6 bases, with 6 bases spanning the gap. This chain's CDR3 is CASSLAPSQPQHF. CDR3 sequence (DNA): TGTGCCAGCAGCTTAGCGCCAAGTCAGCCCCAGCATTTT.